A single sample is the source of the 25 T cell receptor beta chains below, sequenced in a study of T cells after yellow fever vaccination. TCRdb independently ran MiXCR on the 5' RACE reads; one entry per CDR3 protein. The sample includes roughly 330,000 distinct CDR3 sequences, around 6.8% seen only once; the top ten take about a sixth. Sequencing was performed on PBMCs, taken more than 35 days after the first yellow fever vaccination. The receptors originated from a man aged 18-30 years who received the YFV17D yellow fever vaccine.

This rearrangement joins TRBV18 to TRBJ1-2; 9 nucleotides agree with TRBD1. J gave up 4 bases and V 3 bases, and 6 bases lay outside the gene matches. Germline values: CDR1 KGHSH, CDR2 LQKENI. The CDR3 is made up of 15 amino acids. This chain's CDR3 is CASSPFGTGSYGYTF. As DNA, the CDR3 is TGTGCCAGCTCACCCTTCGGGACAGGGTCCTATGGCTACACCTTC.

This clonotype has ten or more counts. The gene calls are TRBV20-1 and TRBJ2-1, with D unresolved. The germline V gene has CDR1 DFQATT and CDR2 SNEGSKA (reference sequence). Trimming took off 6 bases at V and 8 bases at J, with 11 bases between the two ends. This CDR3 has 11 amino acids. CDR3 residues: CSAKSADEQFF. CDR3 in DNA: TGCAGTGCAAAATCGGCGGATGAGCAGTTCTTC.

This clonotype showed up many times. The J gene is TRBJ1-5, the V gene TRBV7-6; 7 nucleotides align to TRBD1. Germline CDR1 SGHVS, CDR2 FNYEAQ. CDR3 length: 15 amino acids. The J segment lost 3 bases and the V segment lost 5 bases, leaving 7 bases of the junction unmatched. The CDR3 DNA sequence: TGTGCCAGCAGCCAAATGACAGGGTTCAATCAGCCCCAGCATTTT. This gives the protein CASSQMTGFNQPQHF.

The V and J genes are TRBV6-4 and TRBJ1-2; 7 nucleotides agree with TRBD1. Germline assignment: CDR1 MRHNA and CDR2 SNTAGT. With 6 bases clipped from V and 7 bases from J, the junction kept 20 bases outside the gene matches. The length of the CDR3 is 17 residues. The CDR3 nucleotides read TGTGCCAGCAGCGAAAATACCGGGACAGCCGTCTTTTTTGGCTACACCTTC. Its translation is CASSENTGTAVFFGYTF.

This clonotype was counted many times. J is TRBJ2-5 and V is TRBV27, with unresolved D. The CDR3 extends over 8 amino acids. CDR1 and CDR2 from the germline V gene are MNHEY and SMNVEV (reference sequence). Trimming removed 6 bases from V and 14 bases from J, with 7 bases in between. The CDR3 loop reads CASSANYF. In DNA, the CDR3 is TGTGCCAGCAGCGCGAATTACTTC.

The V call is TRBV20-1, the J call TRBJ2-7, with D perhaps matching TRBD2 (5 bases). The CDR3 length is 12 residues. The germline CDR1 and CDR2 sequences are DFQATT and SNEGSKA (reference sequence). The V and J ends lost 6 bases and 2 bases respectively, with 11 bases between them. The CDR3 loop is CSARRETYEQYF. The CDR3 region has the DNA TGCAGTGCCAGACGGGAAACCTACGAGCAGTACTTC.

The chain couples TRBV6-5 to TRBJ2-1; possibly TRBD2 for D (7 bases). V lost 4 bases to trimming and J lost 1 base, with 17 bases between them. Looked up from germline, CDR1 is MNHEY and CDR2 is SVGAGI. There are 17 residues in the CDR3. CDR3 nucleotides: TGTGCCAGCAGTTTCTCCGCCCGGGGGGCTTCCTACAATGAGCAGTTCTTC. Translated: CASSFSARGASYNEQFF.

The rearrangement uses TRBV7-9 and TRBJ1-6; D is ambiguous. The germline V and J ends were trimmed by 4 bases and 5 bases, with 9 bases remaining between them. Germline CDR1 SEHNR, CDR2 FQNEAQ (reference sequence). CDR3 length: 14 amino acids. CDR3 region: CASSSRDNNSPLHF. In DNA, the CDR3 is TGTGCCAGCAGCTCCCGGGATAATAATTCACCCCTCCACTTT.

The chain is built from TRBV5-4 and TRBJ1-2; a possible D gene is TRBD1 (5 bases). This CDR3 comprises 12 residues. Germline V gene sequence: CDR1 SGHNT, CDR2 YYREEE (reference sequence). V shed 1 base and J shed 8 bases, with 9 bases lying between them. CDR3 in amino acids: CASSLWGGGYTF. CDR3 sequence (DNA): TGTGCCAGCAGCTTGTGGGGGGGAGGCTACACCTTC.

CDR3 nucleotides: TGCAGTGCTAGAGTGGGGGGCGTTGGAGTGGGGGCCTCCACAGATACGCAGTATTTT. Its protein product is CSARVGGVGVGASTDTQYF. The genes are TRBV20-1 and TRBJ2-3; D is tentatively TRBD1 or TRBD2 (6 bases each). The CDR3 length is 19 residues. Germline lookup yields CDR1 DFQATT and CDR2 SNEGSKA (reference sequence). V lost 1 base to trimming and J lost 2 bases, with 25 bases between them.

This clonotype turned up a few times. This rearrangement joins TRBV6-5 to TRBJ1-5, with D unresolved. The V end lost 2 bases, the J end lost 4 bases, and 6 bases lay between the germline ends. This CDR3 is 13 amino acids long. CDR1 is MNHEY, CDR2 SVGAGI, per germline. The CDR3 sequence: CASSYRANQPQHF. The CDR3 nucleotides are TGTGCCAGCAGTTACCGGGCAAATCAGCCCCAGCATTTT.

The chain recombines TRBV18 with TRBJ1-2; no firm D call. Germline values: CDR1 KGHSH, CDR2 LQKENI. Trimming stripped 3 bases from V and 4 bases from J, with 9 bases between. The CDR3 spans 13 residues. The DNA for the CDR3 is TGTGCCAGCTCACCCGATATGGGCTATGGCTACACCTTC. Its translation is CASSPDMGYGYTF.

The V call is TRBV5-1, the J call TRBJ2-3; D possibly corresponds to TRBD2 (7 bases). CDR1 SGHRS and CDR2 YFSETQ come from the germline V gene. The V end was cut by 4 bases, the J end by 4 bases, with 19 bases between. The CDR3 is 16 amino acids. CDR3 sequence (DNA): TGCGCCAGCAGCCTCATGCGGGGGCCGATGGCAGATACGCAGTATTTT. Its translation is CASSLMRGPMADTQYF.

The table lists this clonotype with a few counts. The V and J genes are TRBV4-3 and TRBJ2-7; 11 nucleotides match TRBD2. Trimming took 0 bases from V and 0 from J; bases not matched to a gene: 4. Germline CDR1 reads LGHNA; CDR2 reads YSLEER. The CDR3 spans 17 residues. The CDR3 coding sequence is TGCGCCAGCAGCCAAGATCCCCTAGCGGGGGGCTCCTACGAGCAGTACTTC. This translates into CASSQDPLAGGSYEQYF.

Many counts were recorded for this clonotype. The CDR3 spells CASSLDTGTEQYF. CDR3 sequence (DNA): TGTGCCAGCAGCTTAGATACAGGGACCGAGCAGTACTTC. The rearrangement uses TRBV7-9 and TRBJ2-7, with a possible D match to TRBD1 (6 bases). CDR1 is SEHNR, CDR2 FQNEAQ, per germline (reference sequence). V was shortened by 1 base and J by 6 bases, with 10 bases between the two germline ends. The CDR3 consists of 13 residues.

The table lists this clonotype with a few counts. This sequence joins TRBV29-1 and TRBJ1-1, with 11 bases lining up with TRBD1. From germline, CDR1 is SQVTM and CDR2 ANQGSEA. The CDR3 is 19 amino acids. The V and J ends lost 6 bases and 8 bases, in that order; junction bases with no gene match: 26. CDR3 DNA sequence: TGCAGCGTCGATGTTAACCCTTCTATAACCCGGGACAGGGGGACCGAAGCTTTCTTT. Translated, it gives CSVDVNPSITRDRGTEAFF.

The chain carries TRBV28 and TRBJ2-1, with 11 bases lining up with TRBD2. This CDR3 spans 15 amino acids. Per the germline V gene, CDR1 is MDHEN and CDR2 is SYDVKM. The ends lost 2 bases at V and 8 bases at J; junction bases unmatched: 5. CDR3 sequence (DNA): TGTGCCAGCAGTTTAATTAGCGGGGGGGCAGATGAGCAGTTCTTC. It translates to CASSLISGGADEQFF.

The rearrangement links TRBV9 to TRBJ2-3; a possible D gene is TRBD2 (5 bases). This CDR3 is 14 amino acids long. Germline V gives CDR1 SGDLS, CDR2 YYNGEE. The V and J ends lost 2 bases and 2 bases respectively, with 9 bases between them. The CDR3 region has the DNA TGTGCCAGCAGCGTTTCCGGGGACACAGATACGCAGTATTTT. Translated: CASSVSGDTDTQYF.

This clonotype showed up just a few times. The CDR3: CASSGRGVLRHEQYF. As DNA, the CDR3 is TGTGCCAGCAGTGGCCGGGGAGTCCTACGGCACGAGCAGTACTTC. The chain employs TRBV6-1 and TRBJ2-7, with a weak D call TRBD2 (5 bases). V was cut by 4 bases and J by 5 bases, with 18 bases left in between. The CDR3 spans 15 residues. Germline V gene data show CDR1 as MNHNS and CDR2 as SASEGT.

This clonotype came up a few times. This sequence joins TRBV7-9 and TRBJ1-1, with D perhaps TRBD1 (5 bases). The CDR3 loop spans 12 amino acids. V dropped 0 bases and J dropped 11 bases, with 10 bases sitting between them. In germline, CDR1 is SEHNR, CDR2 FQNEAQ (reference sequence). In nucleotides, the CDR3 is TGTGCCAGCAGCTTAGCCCAGGAGGGGGCTTTCTTT. As protein: CASSLAQEGAFF.

This chain uses TRBV5-5 with TRBJ1-1; D possibly corresponds to TRBD1 (5 bases). The CDR3 spans 13 residues. The germline V gene encodes CDR1 SGHKS and CDR2 YYEKEE (reference sequence). V dropped 5 bases and J dropped 4 bases, with 12 bases sitting between them. CDR3 in DNA: TGTGCCAGCAGTGGGCGGGGCCTCACTGAAGCTTTCTTT. Its protein is CASSGRGLTEAFF.

V gene TRBV5-4 combines with J gene TRBJ2-3, with D unresolved. The V end was cut by 2 bases, the J end by 7 bases, with 14 bases between. This CDR3 is built from 14 residues. Germline V gene sequence: CDR1 SGHNT, CDR2 YYREEE (reference sequence). The CDR3 here is CASSFGPGMNTQYF. In DNA, the CDR3 is TGTGCCAGCAGCTTCGGCCCAGGCATGAATACGCAGTATTTT. Using reference TRBV5-4 and TRBJ2-3 for the parts outside the CDR3, the full variable domain is ETGVTQSPTHLIKTRGQQVTLRCSSQSGHNTVSWYQQALGQGPQFIFQYYREEENGRGNFPPRFSGLQFPNYSSELNVNALELDDSALYLCASSFGPGMNTQYFGPGTRLTVL.

This rearrangement joins TRBV10-3 to TRBJ2-7; unclear D gene. Trimming removed 5 bases at V and 1 base at J, with 15 bases between. The germline V gene encodes CDR1 ENHRY and CDR2 SYGVKD. CDR3 length: 15 amino acids. CDR3 sequence reads: CAISYNRGRSYEQYF. DNA of the CDR3: TGTGCCATCAGTTATAATAGAGGCCGTTCCTACGAGCAGTACTTC.

This clonotype occurred a few times. The rearrangement uses TRBV7-7 and TRBJ2-2; D perhaps matches TRBD1 (5 bases). Germline CDR1 and CDR2: SSHAT and FNYEAQ (reference sequence). The CDR3 is 17 residues long. Trimming stripped 4 bases from V and 4 bases from J, with 19 bases between. The CDR3 bases are TGTGCCAGCAGCTCCGCCCCCGGACATATTAGCACCGGGGAGCTGTTTTTT. Its translation is CASSSAPGHISTGELFF.

Only a few counts were recorded for this clonotype. This sequence joins TRBV7-2 and TRBJ2-2, with D possibly TRBD1 on 5 matching bases. This CDR3 spans 14 amino acids. CDR1 and CDR2 from the germline V gene are SGHTA and FQGNSA. The V end was cut by 1 base, the J end by 11 bases, with 14 bases between. The CDR3 nucleotides are TGTGCCAGCAGCTTAGTGGAGTGGCAGGGTGAGCTGTTTTTT. It is translated as CASSLVEWQGELFF.